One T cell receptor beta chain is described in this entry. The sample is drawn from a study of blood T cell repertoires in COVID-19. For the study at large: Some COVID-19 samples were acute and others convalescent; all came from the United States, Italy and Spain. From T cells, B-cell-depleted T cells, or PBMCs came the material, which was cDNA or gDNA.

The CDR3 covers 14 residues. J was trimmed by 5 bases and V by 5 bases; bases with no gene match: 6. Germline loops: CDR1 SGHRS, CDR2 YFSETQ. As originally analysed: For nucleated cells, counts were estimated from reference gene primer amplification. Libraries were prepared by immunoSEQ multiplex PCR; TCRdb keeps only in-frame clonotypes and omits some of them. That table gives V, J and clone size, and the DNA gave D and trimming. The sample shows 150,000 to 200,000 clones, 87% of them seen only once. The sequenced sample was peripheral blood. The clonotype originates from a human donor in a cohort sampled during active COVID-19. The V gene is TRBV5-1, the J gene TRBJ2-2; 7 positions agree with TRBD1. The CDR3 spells CASRHGTATGELFF. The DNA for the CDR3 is TGCGCCAGCAGACATGGGACAGCAACCGGGGAGCTGTTTTTT.